This entry lists 4 T cell receptor beta chains sequenced from one sample in a study of T cells in Graves' hyperthyroidism and ophthalmopathy. Amplification yielded TCR beta CDR3 regions, with RNA transcripts as the source. Initially, a first-round RT-PCR of the TCR CDR3 employed the HTBI primer set. TCRdb recomputed calls from the multiplex PCR reads with MiXCR, one row per CDR3 protein. The sample contains roughly 750,000 distinct CDR3 sequences, about 17% of which appear only once. Sample: blood. The receptors were sampled from a young man with Graves' hyperthyroidism.

This clonotype came up a few times. The chain recombines TRBV3-1 with TRBJ2-1; the D gene could be TRBD1 or TRBD2 (6 bases each). Deletions cut 1 base from V and 7 bases from J, with 17 bases between. The CDR3 totals 16 residues. Germline values: CDR1 LGHDT, CDR2 YNNKEL (reference sequence). DNA of the CDR3: TGTGCCAGCAGCCAAGTAGGGGGGAGAGGCTGGAATGAGCAGTTCTTC. This encodes CASSQVGGRGWNEQFF.

This clonotype was seen repeatedly, ten times or more. The chain couples TRBV18 to TRBJ2-7, with TRBD2 matching over 8 bases. The trim removed 3 bases at V and 0 bases at J, leaving 1 base unmatched. The CDR3 extends over 14 amino acids. Per germline, CDR1 KGHSH and CDR2 LQKENI. CDR3: CASSPSGISYEQYF. CDR3 DNA sequence: TGTGCCAGCTCACCTAGCGGGATCTCCTACGAGCAGTACTTC.

This chain joins TRBV14 and TRBJ1-3; no reliable D call. The CDR3 spans 16 residues. Germline V lookup: CDR1 SGHDN, CDR2 FVKESK. Trimming pared 4 bases from V and 0 bases from J, leaving 13 bases between. The CDR3 DNA follows: TGTGCCAGCAGCCCCAATCTACCGGGCTCTGGAAACACCATATATTTT. This gives the protein CASSPNLPGSGNTIYF.

J is TRBJ2-7 and V is TRBV7-2; 9 bases are shared with TRBD2. V lost 1 base to trimming and J lost 3 bases; unmatched junction nucleotides: 4. The CDR3 extends over 15 amino acids. CDR1 SGHTA and CDR2 FQGNSA come from the germline V gene. The CDR3 nucleotides read TGTGCCAGCAGCTTAGGGACTAGCGCCGACTACGAGCAGTACTTC. Translation gives CASSLGTSADYEQYF.